Listed here are 17 T cell receptor beta chains from one sample, sequenced in a study of T cells in lung cancer brain metastases. The table came from immunoSEQ multiplex PCR; TCRdb's copy has only in-frame clones and leaves some out. The sample holds several thousand clones; approximately 83% are singletons and the top ten take around 2.4%. Sequenced input: tumor tissue from the primary lung tumor. The receptors originated from a man aged 45-65 years with non-small cell lung cancer.

The CDR3 DNA reads as TGTGCCAGCAGGCCCCGATTTCCGGGACAGGGAAGGGGAAACACCATATATTTT. This codes for CASRPRFPGQGRGNTIYF. The chain joins TRBV2 to TRBJ1-3, with 9 nucleotides matching TRBD1. Trimming removed 6 bases from V and 4 bases from J; junction bases left unmatched: 16. The CDR3 covers 18 residues. Germline CDR1 reads SNHLY; CDR2 reads FYNNEI.

This clone was detected once. The rearrangement links TRBV6-6 to TRBJ2-3; 9 bases agree with TRBD1. V lost 5 bases, J lost 1 base, and 4 bases stayed unmatched. This CDR3 spans 15 amino acids. Germline V gives CDR1 MNHNY, CDR2 SVGAGI (reference sequence). CDR3 in DNA: TGTGCCAGCAGTACCGGGACAGGGCGCACAGATACGCAGTATTTT. This codes for CASSTGTGRTDTQYF.

For this clone: This sample includes further DNA sequences coding for the same CDR3. The chain couples TRBV30 to TRBJ1-1, with D perhaps matching TRBD1 (5 bases). The CDR3 is made up of 14 amino acids. Trimming stripped 3 bases from V and 5 bases from J, with 16 bases between. Germline CDR1 reads GTSNPN; CDR2 reads SVGIG (reference sequence). The chain's CDR3 is CAWSMGTDYTEAFF. The DNA of the CDR3 is TGTGCCTGGAGCATGGGGACGGATTATACTGAAGCTTTCTTT.

The chain employs TRBV30 and TRBJ2-1; D is ambiguous. Germline assignment: CDR1 GTSNPN and CDR2 SVGIG (reference sequence). V gave up 2 bases and J gave up 1 base, with 12 bases separating them. The CDR3 contains 15 residues. CDR3 sequence: CAWSFGLGSYNEQFF. CDR3 DNA: TGTGCCTGGAGTTTCGGGTTGGGGTCCTACAATGAGCAGTTCTTC.

This rearrangement joins TRBV2 to TRBJ1-3; D is unclear. Germline values: CDR1 SNHLY, CDR2 FYNNEI. The CDR3 extends over 13 amino acids. Trimming removed 5 bases from V and 1 base from J, with 6 bases in between. CDR3: CASSFLSGNTIYF. The CDR3, as DNA: TGTGCCAGCAGTTTCCTTTCTGGAAACACCATATATTTT.

The chain carries TRBV15 and TRBJ2-7; D gene unclear. Germline CDR1 LNHNV, CDR2 YYDKDF (reference sequence). V shed 9 bases and J shed 9 bases, with 21 bases lying between them. The length of the CDR3 is 13 residues. Here the CDR3 reads CATGDGVGVGQYF. In DNA, the CDR3 is TGTGCCACAGGTGATGGGGTTGGGGTCGGGCAGTACTTC.

This chain joins TRBV15 and TRBJ1-2; D remains ambiguous. Trimming stripped 0 bases from V and 4 bases from J, with 12 bases between. Germline CDR1 and CDR2: LNHNV and YYDKDF (reference sequence). This CDR3 is 15 amino acids long. The CDR3, as DNA: TGTGCCACCAGCAGAGATGACCGATTTCTCTATGGCTACACCTTC. Amino acid sequence: CATSRDDRFLYGYTF.

The rearrangement joins TRBV5-4 to TRBJ1-2; D remains ambiguous. Germline lookup yields CDR1 SGHNT and CDR2 YYREEE (reference sequence). CDR3 length equals 13 residues. Trimming cost V 4 bases and J 7 bases, with 14 bases left between them. CDR3 bases: TGTGCCAGCAGCCCAACGGGTGTACGTGGCTACACCTTC. This sequence encodes CASSPTGVRGYTF. The full variable domain, in which reference TRBV5-4 and TRBJ1-2 provide the parts outside the CDR3, is ETGVTQSPTHLIKTRGQQVTLRCSSQSGHNTVSWYQQALGQGPQFIFQYYREEENGRGNFPPRFSGLQFPNYSSELNVNALELDDSALYLCASSPTGVRGYTFGSGTRLTVV.

This clone turned up a few times. The genes are TRBV18 and TRBJ2-6, with 7 bases that match TRBD1. J lost 0 bases, V lost 4 bases, and 6 bases had no gene match. The CDR3 totals 17 residues. From germline, CDR1 is KGHSH and CDR2 LQKENI. In DNA form, the CDR3 reads TGTGCCAGCTCACAGAGGACAGGAGACTCTGGGGCCAACGTCCTGACTTTC. Encoded protein: CASSQRTGDSGANVLTF.

The table lists this clone with a count of one. V usage is TRBV6-6 and J usage is TRBJ1-2, with D unclear. The germline V gene encodes CDR1 MNHNY and CDR2 SVGAGI (reference sequence). The CDR3 covers 11 residues. The germline V and J ends were trimmed by 2 bases and 6 bases, with 4 bases remaining between them. The CDR3 DNA sequence: TGTGCCAGCAGTTACGGGGATGGCTACACCTTC. Amino acid sequence: CASSYGDGYTF.

The chain joins TRBV9 to TRBJ2-3; 7 bases match TRBD2. Looked up from germline, CDR1 is SGDLS and CDR2 is YYNGEE. This CDR3 has 15 amino acids. V was clipped by 2 bases and J by 3 bases; unmatched bases: 6. CDR3 region: CASSVPLGGTDTQYF. The DNA of the CDR3 is TGTGCCAGCAGCGTCCCTCTGGGGGGGACAGATACGCAGTATTTT.

As regards this clone: One end of the junction does not line up with germline, which may come from a read error. The J gene is TRBJ2-5, the V gene TRBV4-2, with 9 bases identical to TRBD2. The length of the CDR3 is 19 residues. CDR1 and CDR2 (germline): LGHNA, YNFKEQ. In DNA form, the CDR3 reads TGTGCCAGCAGCCAAGAAGGGCTAGCGGGGAGAAACGACCAAGAGACTCAGTACTTC. Amino acids: CASSQEGLAGRNDQETQYF.

In DNA, the CDR3 is TGTGCCAGCAGCTTAGCGCCGCTAGCGGGAGTAGCGAACACCGGGGAGCTGTTTTTT. This translates into CASSLAPLAGVANTGELFF. This chain connects TRBV7-9 to TRBJ2-2, with 10 bases that match TRBD2. CDR3 size: 19 residues. Germline V CDR1 and CDR2: SEHNR, FQNEAQ (reference sequence). The V segment lost 0 bases and the J segment 0 bases; nucleotides outside the gene matches: 7.

V and J are TRBV7-2 and TRBJ1-1; 7 nucleotides agree with TRBD1. Germline V lookup: CDR1 SGHTA, CDR2 FQGNSA. The CDR3 contains 16 residues. V was pared by 4 bases and J by 2 bases, with 10 bases of the junction left unmatched. The CDR3 sequence: CASSSLEGTVNTEAFF. The CDR3, as DNA: TGTGCCAGCAGCTCCCTGGAGGGGACAGTTAACACTGAAGCTTTCTTT.

V gene TRBV30 combines with J gene TRBJ2-1; D is undetermined. V lost 5 bases, J lost 11 bases, and 13 bases lay in between. CDR3 length: 11 amino acids. CDR1 is GTSNPN and CDR2 is SVGIG in the germline V gene (reference sequence). In DNA form, the CDR3 reads TGTGCCTGGGCCACTCTCGGTAAGCAGTTCTTC. Protein product: CAWATLGKQFF. The full variable domain, rest sourced from reference TRBV30 and TRBJ2-1, is SQTIHQWPATLVQPVGSPLSLECTVEGTSNPNLYWYRQAAGRGLQLLFYSVGIGQISSEVPQNLSASRPQDRQFILSSKKLLLSDSGFYLCAWATLGKQFFGPGTRLTVL.

The chain uses TRBV2 and TRBJ2-3, with a weak D call TRBD2 (6 bases). The CDR3 consists of 13 residues. The germline V gene has CDR1 SNHLY and CDR2 FYNNEI. Trimming removed 7 bases from V and 1 base from J, with 9 bases in between. CDR3 loop: CASMPGGTDTQYF. In DNA, the CDR3 is TGTGCCAGCATGCCGGGGGGCACAGATACGCAGTATTTT. Variable domain in full (rest from reference TRBV2 and TRBJ2-3): EPEVTQTPSHQVTQMGQEVILRCVPISNHLYFYWYRQILGQKVEFLVSFYNNEISEKSEIFDDQFSVERPDGSNFTLKIRSTKLEDSAMYFCASMPGGTDTQYFGPGTRLTVL.

This clone appeared once. The rearrangement links TRBV27 to TRBJ1-5; maybe TRBD1 (5 bases). The V end was cut by 3 bases, the J end by 5 bases, with 14 bases between. The germline V gene encodes CDR1 MNHEY and CDR2 SMNVEV (reference sequence). This CDR3 spans 15 amino acids. In DNA form, the CDR3 reads TGTGCCAGCAGTTTGTCTAGGGGTTTCCATCAGCCCCAGCATTTT. This encodes CASSLSRGFHQPQHF.